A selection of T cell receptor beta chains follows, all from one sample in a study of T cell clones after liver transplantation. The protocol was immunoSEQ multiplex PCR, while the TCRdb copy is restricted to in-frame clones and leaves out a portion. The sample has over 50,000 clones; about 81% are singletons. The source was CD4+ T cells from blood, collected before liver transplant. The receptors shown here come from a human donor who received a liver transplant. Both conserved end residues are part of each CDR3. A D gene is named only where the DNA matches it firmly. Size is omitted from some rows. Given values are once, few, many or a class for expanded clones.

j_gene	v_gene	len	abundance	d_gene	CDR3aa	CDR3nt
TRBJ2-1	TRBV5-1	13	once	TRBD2	CASSKGLVDEQFF	TGCGCCAGCAGCAAGGGACTAGTAGATGAGCAGTTCTTC
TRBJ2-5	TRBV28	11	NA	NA	CASRSGGTQYF	TGTGCCAGCAGGTCCGGGGGGACCCAGTACTTC
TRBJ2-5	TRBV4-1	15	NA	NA	CASSHLPGSQETQYF	TGCGCCAGCAGCCACCTACCCGGCAGCCAAGAGACCCAGTACTTC
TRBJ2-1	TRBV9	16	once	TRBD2	CASSVGAGGERNEQFF	TGTGCCAGCAGCGTAGGTGCGGGGGGCGAGAGAAATGAGCAGTTCTTC
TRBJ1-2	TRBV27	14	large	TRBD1	CASSSGQGRRGYTF	TGTGCCAGCAGTTCCGGACAGGGGAGGAGGGGCTACACCTTC
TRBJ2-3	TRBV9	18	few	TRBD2	CASSVDMRGSQRSDTQYF	TGTGCCAGCAGCGTAGATATGCGGGGGAGTCAAAGGTCAGATACGCAGTATTTT
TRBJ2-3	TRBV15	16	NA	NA	CATSRAGNSGTDTQYF	TGTGCCACCAGCAGAGCCGGGAACAGCGGGACAGATACGCAGTATTTT
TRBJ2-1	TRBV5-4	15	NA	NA	CASSLVPGDHEEQFF	TGTGCCAGCAGCTTGGTTCCCGGAGATCATGAAGAGCAGTTCTTC
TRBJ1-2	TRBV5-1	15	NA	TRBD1	CASSLPRDRGGGYTF	TGCGCCAGCAGCTTGCCCCGGGACAGGGGTGGCGGCTACACCTTC
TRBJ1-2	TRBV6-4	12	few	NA	CAHLASNYGYTF	TGTGCCCACTTAGCTTCTAACTATGGCTACACCTTC
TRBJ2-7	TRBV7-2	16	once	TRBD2	CASSRQPGLAGREPYF	TGTGCCAGCAGCCGCCAACCGGGACTAGCGGGACGGGAGCCGTACTTC
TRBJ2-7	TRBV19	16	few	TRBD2	CASSPRLAGNSYEQYF	TGTGCCAGTAGTCCCAGACTAGCGGGGAACTCCTACGAGCAGTACTTC
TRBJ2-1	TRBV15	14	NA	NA	CATSRATDYNEQFF	TGTGCCACCAGCAGGGCCACAGACTACAATGAGCAGTTCTTC
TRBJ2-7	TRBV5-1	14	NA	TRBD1	CASSRDRERDEQYF	TGCGCCAGCAGCCGGGACAGGGAGAGGGACGAGCAGTACTTC
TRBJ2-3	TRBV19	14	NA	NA	CASSMRQAGDTQYF	TGTGCCAGTAGTATGAGACAGGCCGGAGATACGCAGTATTTT
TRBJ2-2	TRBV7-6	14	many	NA	CASSWAGNTGELFF	TGTGCCAGCAGCTGGGCAGGGAACACCGGGGAGCTGTTTTTT
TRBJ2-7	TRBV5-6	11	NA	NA	CASSRNYEQYF	TGTGCCAGCAGCCGAAACTACGAGCAGTACTTC
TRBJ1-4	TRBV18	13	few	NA	CASSPIREEKLFF	TGTGCCAGCTCACCGATAAGAGAGGAAAAACTGTTTTTT
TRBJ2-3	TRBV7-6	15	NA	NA	CASSFGGAITDTQYF	TGTGCCAGCAGCTTTGGGGGGGCCATCACAGATACGCAGTATTTT
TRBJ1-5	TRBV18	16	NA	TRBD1	CASSPYGQGGGQPQHF	TGTGCCAGCTCACCTTACGGACAGGGTGGAGGGCAGCCCCAGCATTTT
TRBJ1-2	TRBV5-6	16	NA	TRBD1	CASSLVPPLGQGGYTF	TGTGCCAGCAGCTTGGTTCCCCCTCTCGGACAGGGAGGCTACACCTTC
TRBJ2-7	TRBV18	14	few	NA	CASSPIDISYEQYF	TGTGCCAGCTCACCAATTGATATCTCCTACGAGCAGTACTTC
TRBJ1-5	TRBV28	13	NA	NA	CASSLPTGQPQHF	TGTGCCAGCAGTTTGCCTACAGGCCAGCCCCAGCATTTT
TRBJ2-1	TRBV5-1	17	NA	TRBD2	CASSPGLAGGRGNEQFF	TGCGCCAGCAGCCCGGGACTAGCGGGAGGACGTGGGAATGAGCAGTTCTTC
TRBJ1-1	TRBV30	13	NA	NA	CAWSTGPSNEAFF	TGTGCCTGGAGTACGGGACCTTCTAATGAAGCTTTCTTT
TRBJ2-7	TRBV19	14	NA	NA	CASSIGAASYEQYF	TGTGCCAGTAGTATAGGGGCAGCCTCCTACGAGCAGTACTTC
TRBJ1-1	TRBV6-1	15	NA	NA	CAGSGGGRPNTEAFF	TGTGCCGGCAGTGGGGGGGGACGCCCGAACACTGAAGCTTTCTTT
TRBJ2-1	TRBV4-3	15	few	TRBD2	CASSQSLAGVNEQFF	TGCGCCAGCAGCCAATCACTAGCGGGAGTCAATGAGCAGTTCTTC
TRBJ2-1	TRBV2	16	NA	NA	CASSAAGAASYNEQFF	TGTGCCAGCAGCGCGGCTGGGGCGGCCTCCTACAATGAGCAGTTCTTC
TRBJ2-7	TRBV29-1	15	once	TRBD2	CSGGGRDGGGGEQYF	TGCAGCGGCGGCGGCCGGGACGGGGGCGGGGGGGAGCAGTACTTC
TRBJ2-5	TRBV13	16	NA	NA	CASSLGGRGVQETQYF	TGTGCCAGCAGCTTAGGGGGCAGGGGGGTTCAAGAGACCCAGTACTTC
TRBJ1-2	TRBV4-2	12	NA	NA	CASSGGSYGYTF	TGTGCCAGCAGCGGGGGTAGCTATGGCTACACCTTC
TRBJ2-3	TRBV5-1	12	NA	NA	CASSVSTDTQYF	TGCGCCAGCAGCGTCAGCACAGATACGCAGTATTTT
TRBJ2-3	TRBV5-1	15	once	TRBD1	CASSRRGQGPDTQYF	TGCGCCAGCAGCCGGAGGGGACAGGGTCCAGATACGCAGTATTTT
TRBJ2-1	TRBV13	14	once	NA	CASSLVRTHNEQFF	TGTGCCAGCAGCTTAGTTAGGACTCACAATGAGCAGTTCTTC
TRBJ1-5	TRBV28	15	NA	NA	CASSLRERSNQPQHF	TGTGCCAGCAGTTTACGAGAACGGAGCAATCAGCCCCAGCATTTT
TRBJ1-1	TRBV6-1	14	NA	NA	CASSEPGMNTEAFF	TGTGCCAGCAGTGAACCGGGAATGAACACTGAAGCTTTCTTT
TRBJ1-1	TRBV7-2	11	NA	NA	CASSLDVEVFF	TGTGCCAGCAGCTTAGACGTAGAAGTTTTCTTT
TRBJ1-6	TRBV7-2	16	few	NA	CASSLAQTSYNSPLHF	TGTGCCAGCAGCTTAGCTCAGACGTCCTATAATTCACCCCTCCACTTT
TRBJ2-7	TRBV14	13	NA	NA	CASSPWEGGSQYF	TGTGCCAGCAGCCCGTGGGAGGGGGGGTCGCAGTACTTC
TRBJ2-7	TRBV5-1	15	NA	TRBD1	CASSGSGTGISEQYF	TGCGCCAGCAGCGGTTCCGGGACAGGGATTAGCGAGCAGTACTTC
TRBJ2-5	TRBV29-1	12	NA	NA	CSVFWGHETQYF	TGCAGCGTTTTTTGGGGCCATGAGACCCAGTACTTC
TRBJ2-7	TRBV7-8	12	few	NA	CASSSRSYEQYF	TGTGCCAGCAGCTCCAGGTCTTACGAGCAGTACTTC
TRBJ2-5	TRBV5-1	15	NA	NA	CASSLVRGLRETQYF	TGCGCCAGCAGCTTAGTCAGGGGACTCCGGGAGACCCAGTACTTC
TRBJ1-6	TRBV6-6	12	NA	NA	CASRRDNSPLHF	TGTGCCAGCAGACGGGATAATTCACCCCTCCACTTT
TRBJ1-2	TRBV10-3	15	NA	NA	CAISELLDSYSGYTF	TGTGCCATCAGTGAGCTCCTAGACAGCTACTCCGGCTACACCTTC
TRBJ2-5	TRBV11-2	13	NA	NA	CASSLDWQETQYF	TGTGCCAGCAGCCTCGACTGGCAAGAGACCCAGTACTTC